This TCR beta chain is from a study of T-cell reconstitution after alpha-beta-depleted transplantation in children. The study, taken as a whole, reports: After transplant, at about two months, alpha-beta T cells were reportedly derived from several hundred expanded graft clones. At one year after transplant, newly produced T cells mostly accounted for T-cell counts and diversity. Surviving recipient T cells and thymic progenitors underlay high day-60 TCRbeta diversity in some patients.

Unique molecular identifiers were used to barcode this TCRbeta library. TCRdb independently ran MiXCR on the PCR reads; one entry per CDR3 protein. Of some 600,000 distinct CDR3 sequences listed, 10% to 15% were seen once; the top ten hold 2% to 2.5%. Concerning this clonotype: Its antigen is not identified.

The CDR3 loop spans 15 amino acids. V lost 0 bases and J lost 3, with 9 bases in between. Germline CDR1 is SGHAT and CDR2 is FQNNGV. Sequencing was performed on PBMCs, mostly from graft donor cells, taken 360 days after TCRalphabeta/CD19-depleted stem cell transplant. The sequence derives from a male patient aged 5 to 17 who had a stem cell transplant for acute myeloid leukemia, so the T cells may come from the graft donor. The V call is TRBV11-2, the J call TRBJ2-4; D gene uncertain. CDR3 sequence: CASSLDDIIKNIQYF. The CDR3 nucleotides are TGTGCCAGCAGCTTAGACGACATTATCAAAAACATTCAGTACTTC.